This T cell receptor beta chain derives from a study of T cell changes during pregnancy in multiple sclerosis. Using immunoSEQ multiplex PCR, the repertoire was profiled, and TCRdb retains in-frame clones only, with some absent. Here the sample spans about 110,000 clones, just under 95% being singletons. This CDR3 has 11 amino acids. Germline CDR1 and CDR2: SQVTM and ANQGSEA. V is TRBV29-1 and J is TRBJ1-4, with D hard to call. The clonotype was recovered from a female donor in good health, enrolled as a control in a pregnancy study. Sequenced here: peripheral blood, sampled in the third trimester of pregnancy. The CDR3: CAVELNEKLFF. In DNA form, the CDR3 reads TGCGCCGTAGAACTCAATGAAAAACTGTTTTTT.